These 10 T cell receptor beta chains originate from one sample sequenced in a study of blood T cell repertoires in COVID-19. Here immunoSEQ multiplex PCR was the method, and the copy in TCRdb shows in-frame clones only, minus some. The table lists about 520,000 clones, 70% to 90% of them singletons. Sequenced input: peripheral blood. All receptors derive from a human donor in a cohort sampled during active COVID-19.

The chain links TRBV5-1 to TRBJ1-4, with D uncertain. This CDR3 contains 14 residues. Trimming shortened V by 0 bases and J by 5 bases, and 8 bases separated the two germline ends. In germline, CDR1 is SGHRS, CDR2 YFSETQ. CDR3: CASSLAAENEKLFF. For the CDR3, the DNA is TGCGCCAGCAGCTTGGCCGCAGAAAATGAAAAACTGTTTTTT.

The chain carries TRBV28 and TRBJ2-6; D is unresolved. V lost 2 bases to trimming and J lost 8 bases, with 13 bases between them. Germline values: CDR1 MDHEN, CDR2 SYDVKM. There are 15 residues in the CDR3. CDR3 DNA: TGTGCCAGCAGTTTACTCCGACAAGGATCCAACGTCCTGACTTTC. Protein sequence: CASSLLRQGSNVLTF.

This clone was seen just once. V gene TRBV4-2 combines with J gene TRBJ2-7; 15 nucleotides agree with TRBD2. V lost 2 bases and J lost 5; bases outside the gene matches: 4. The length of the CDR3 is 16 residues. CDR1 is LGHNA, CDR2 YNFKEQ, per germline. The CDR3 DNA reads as TGTGCCAGCAGCCAACCCGGGACTAGCGGGAGGCACGAGCAGTACTTC. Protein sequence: CASSQPGTSGRHEQYF.

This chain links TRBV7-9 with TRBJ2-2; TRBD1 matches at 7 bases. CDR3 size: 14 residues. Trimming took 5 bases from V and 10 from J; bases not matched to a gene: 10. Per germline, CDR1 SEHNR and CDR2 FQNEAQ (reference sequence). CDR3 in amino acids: CASSPGQDPSELFF. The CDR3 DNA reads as TGTGCCAGCAGCCCCGGACAGGATCCCTCGGAGCTGTTTTTT.

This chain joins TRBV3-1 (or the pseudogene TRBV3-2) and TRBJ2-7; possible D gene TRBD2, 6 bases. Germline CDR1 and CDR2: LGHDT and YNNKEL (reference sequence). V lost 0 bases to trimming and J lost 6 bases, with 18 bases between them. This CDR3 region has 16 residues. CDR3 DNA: TGTGCCAGCAGCCAAGAAATAACGGCGGGGATGGGCGAGCAGTACTTC. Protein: CASSQEITAGMGEQYF.

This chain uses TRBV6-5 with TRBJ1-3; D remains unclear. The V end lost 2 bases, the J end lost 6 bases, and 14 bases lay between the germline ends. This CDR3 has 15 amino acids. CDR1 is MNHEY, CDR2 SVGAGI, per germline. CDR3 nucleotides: TGTGCCAGCAGTTACGCTGGTGGCCGCCAAAACACCATATATTTT. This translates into CASSYAGGRQNTIYF.

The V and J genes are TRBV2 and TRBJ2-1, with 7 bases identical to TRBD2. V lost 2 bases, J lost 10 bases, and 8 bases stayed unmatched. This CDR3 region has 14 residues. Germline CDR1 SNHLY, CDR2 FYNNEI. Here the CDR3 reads CASSETSALLEQFF. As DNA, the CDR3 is TGTGCCAGCAGTGAAACTAGCGCCCTGCTAGAGCAGTTCTTC. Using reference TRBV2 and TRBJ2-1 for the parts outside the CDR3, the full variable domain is EPEVTQTPSHQVTQMGQEVILRCVPISNHLYFYWYRQILGQKVEFLVSFYNNEISEKSEIFDDQFSVERPDGSNFTLKIRSTKLEDSAMYFCASSETSALLEQFFGPGTRLTVL.

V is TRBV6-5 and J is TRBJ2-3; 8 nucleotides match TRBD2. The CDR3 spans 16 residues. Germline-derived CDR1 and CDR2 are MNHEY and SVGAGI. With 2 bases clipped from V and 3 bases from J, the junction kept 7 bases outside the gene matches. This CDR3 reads CASSYMGGRWTDTQYF. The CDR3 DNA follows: TGTGCCAGCAGTTACATGGGCGGGAGGTGGACAGATACGCAGTATTTT.

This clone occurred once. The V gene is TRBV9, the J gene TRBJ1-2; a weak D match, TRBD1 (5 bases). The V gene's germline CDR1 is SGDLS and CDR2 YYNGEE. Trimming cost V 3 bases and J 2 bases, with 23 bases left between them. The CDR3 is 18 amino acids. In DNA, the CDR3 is TGTGCCAGCAGCGCCTTCCAAGGAGGGGCTGATTACAACTATGGCTACACCTTC. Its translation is CASSAFQGGADYNYGYTF.

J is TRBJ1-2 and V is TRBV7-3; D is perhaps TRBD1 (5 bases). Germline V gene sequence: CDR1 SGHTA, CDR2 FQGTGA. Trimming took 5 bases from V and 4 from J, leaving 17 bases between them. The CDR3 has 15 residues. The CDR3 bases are TGTGCCAGCAGCGCCTCGGGGGAGGGAAGCTATGGCTACACCTTC. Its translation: CASSASGEGSYGYTF.